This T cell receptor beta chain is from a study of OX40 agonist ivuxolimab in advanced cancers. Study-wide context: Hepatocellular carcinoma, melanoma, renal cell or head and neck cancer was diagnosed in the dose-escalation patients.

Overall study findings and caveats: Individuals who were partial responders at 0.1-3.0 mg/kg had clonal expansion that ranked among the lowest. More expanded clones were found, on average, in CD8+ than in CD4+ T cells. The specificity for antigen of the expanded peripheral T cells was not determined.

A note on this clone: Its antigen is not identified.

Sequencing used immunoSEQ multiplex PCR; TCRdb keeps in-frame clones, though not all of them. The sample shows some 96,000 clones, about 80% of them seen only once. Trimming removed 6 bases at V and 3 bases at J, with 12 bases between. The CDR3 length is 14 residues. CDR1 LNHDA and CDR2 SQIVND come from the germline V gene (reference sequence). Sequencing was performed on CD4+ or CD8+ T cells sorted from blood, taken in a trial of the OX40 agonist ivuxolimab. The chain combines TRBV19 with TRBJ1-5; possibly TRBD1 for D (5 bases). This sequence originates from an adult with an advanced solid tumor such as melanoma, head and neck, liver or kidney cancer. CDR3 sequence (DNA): TGTGCCAGTAGGGGAGACAGCCTCAATCAGCCCCAGCATTTT. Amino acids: CASRGDSLNQPQHF.